This TCR beta chain was observed in a study of technical replicates of blood from a few donors. The data were produced by immunoSEQ multiplex PCR, yet TCRdb's version contains in-frame clones alone and is incomplete. The sample contains tens of thousands of clones, about 96% of which appear only once. CDR3 length: 11 amino acids. The germline gives CDR1 MNHEY, CDR2 SMNVEV (reference sequence). The V and J ends lost 8 bases and 5 bases respectively, with 9 bases between them. Material: T cells isolated from PBMCs. This TCR was recovered from a human donor in good health. This chain uses TRBV27 with TRBJ1-1; D is uncertain. CDR3 residues: CASGRETEAFF. CDR3 nucleotides: TGTGCCAGCGGAAGGGAGACTGAAGCTTTCTTT.